The clone carrying this T cell receptor beta chain was recorded a few times. The length of the CDR3 is 14 residues. Deletions cut 3 bases from V and 4 bases from J, with 10 bases between. In germline, CDR1 is MDHEN, CDR2 SYDVKM. These data come from a study of blood T cell repertoires in COVID-19. Study-wide context: Researchers got acute and convalescent COVID-19 samples from the United States, Italy and Spain. The analysed material was cDNA or gDNA that came from T cells, B-cell-depleted T cells, or PBMCs.

Authors' analysis steps: Nucleated cell counts were estimated from reference gene primer amplification. Some clones are missing from TCRdb's copy, which holds only in-frame ones; the method was immunoSEQ multiplex PCR. V and J calls and clone size are as listed in that table; D and trimming were resolved from the DNA. Of around 24,000 clones in the sample, 75% to 85% were seen once. This receptor was obtained from a man aged 80 or over with active or convalescent COVID-19. The chain recombines TRBV28 with TRBJ1-5; D unresolved. The sample consisted of peripheral blood. This CDR3 is CASSLTTGNQPQHF. The CDR3 bases are TGTGCCAGCAGTTTGACGACGGGGAATCAGCCCCAGCATTTT.